Following are 14 T cell receptor beta chains from one sample sequenced in a study of spatial heterogeneity in lung cancer. This sample's time point: sample taken at primary tumor resection. TCRdb re-derived calls from the 5' RACE reads in MiXCR, one entry per CDR3 protein. The sample yields some 11,000 distinct CDR3 sequences, 3.7% seen once. The source material was PBMCs, sampled at surgery. The receptors stem from a female donor with early-stage non-small cell lung cancer.

Relative to its sample, this clonotype is medium-sized. V gene TRBV20-1 combines with J gene TRBJ2-3, with TRBD1 identical over 8 bases. This CDR3 comprises 14 residues. Trimming took 1 base from V and 5 from J; bases not matched to a gene: 5. CDR1 and CDR2 (germline): DFQATT, SNEGSKA (reference sequence). In nucleotides, the CDR3 is TGCAGTGCTAGAGTTCAGGGGGCAATAGATACGCAGTATTTT. Translating it yields CSARVQGAIDTQYF.

This clonotype was counted many times. The V gene is TRBV4-3, the J gene TRBJ1-1; 8 positions agree with TRBD1. The ends lost 4 bases at V and 4 bases at J; junction bases unmatched: 5. Germline V lookup: CDR1 LGHNA, CDR2 YSLEER. The CDR3 runs 14 residues. The CDR3 protein is CASSPRGRVTEAFF. DNA for the CDR3: TGCGCCAGCAGCCCCAGGGGGCGAGTCACTGAAGCTTTCTTT.

In this sample, this clonotype turned up many times. V usage is TRBV7-2 and J usage is TRBJ2-1; 14 nucleotides line up with TRBD2. V shed 11 bases, J shed 8 bases, and the junction held 8 bases outside the gene matches. Germline CDR1 is SGHTA and CDR2 is FQGNSA. The CDR3 has 14 residues. CDR3 bases: TGTGCCGTCCAGGGACTAGCGGGAGTACATGAGCAGTTCTTC. Translating gives CAVQGLAGVHEQFF.

This clonotype was detected ten times or more. V and J are TRBV7-3 and TRBJ1-2; no definite D call. Germline CDR1 SGHTA, CDR2 FQGTGA. This CDR3 spans 13 amino acids. V shed 5 bases and J shed 8 bases, with 15 bases lying between them. The CDR3 DNA is TGTGCCAGCAGCCCCGGGCCCTCCGGAGGCTACACCTTC. This encodes CASSPGPSGGYTF. Full variable domain (rest looked up from reference TRBV7-3 and TRBJ1-2): GAGVSQTPSNKVTEKGKYVELRCDPISGHTALYWYRQSLGQGPEFLIYFQGTGAADDSGLPNDRFFAVRPEGSVSTLKIQRTERGDSAVYLCASSPGPSGGYTFGSGTRLTVV.

At least ten counts were recorded for this clonotype. The chain uses TRBV7-9 and TRBJ1-6, with D hard to call. CDR3 length: 14 amino acids. Trimming removed 1 base from V and 15 bases from J, with 16 bases in between. Germline lookup yields CDR1 SEHNR and CDR2 FQNEAQ (reference sequence). The CDR3 region is CASSLDLGPLSLHF. The CDR3, as DNA: TGTGCCAGCAGCTTAGATCTTGGCCCGTTAAGCCTCCACTTT.

Many counts were recorded for this clonotype. The rearrangement links TRBV12-3 or TRBV12-4 to TRBJ1-6; 7 bases agree with TRBD1. The CDR3 is 14 residues long. J lost 7 bases, V lost 3 bases, and 3 bases had no gene match. This CDR3 is CASSLAGGNSPLHF. The CDR3 bases are TGTGCCAGCAGTTTGGCAGGGGGAAATTCACCCCTCCACTTT.

This clonotype was counted ten times or more. The chain employs TRBV24-1 and TRBJ2-2, with D perhaps matching TRBD2 (6 bases). V lost 5 bases to trimming and J lost 0 bases, with 6 bases between them. Germline-derived CDR1 and CDR2 are KGHDR and SFDVKD. The CDR3 contains 14 residues. CDR3 amino acids: CATSGGANTGELFF. CDR3 nucleotide sequence: TGTGCCACCAGTGGGGGGGCGAACACCGGGGAGCTGTTTTTT.

This clonotype occurred many times. This chain joins TRBV27 and TRBJ2-7; D not certain. The germline gives CDR1 MNHEY, CDR2 SMNVEV (reference sequence). The CDR3 is 13 amino acids. Trimming stripped 4 bases from V and 7 bases from J, with 14 bases between. This CDR3 reads CASSYSAESEQYF. Here the CDR3 DNA reads TGTGCCAGCAGTTACAGCGCCGAATCGGAGCAGTACTTC.

The CDR3 spells CASRWDRGSSGELFF. The CDR3, as DNA: TGTGCCAGCAGATGGGACAGGGGTTCAAGCGGGGAGCTGTTTTTT. This chain joins TRBV6-5 and TRBJ2-2, with 10 bases fitting TRBD1. Germline trimming cut 6 bases from V and 7 bases from J; bases unmatched to any gene: 8. CDR1 is MNHEY, CDR2 SVGAGI, per germline. The CDR3 extends over 15 amino acids.

In this sample, this clonotype turned up a few times. The chain is built from TRBV5-4 and TRBJ2-7; D gene unclear. This CDR3 contains 15 residues. The V and J ends lost 0 bases and 5 bases respectively, with 15 bases between them. Germline V gives CDR1 SGHNT, CDR2 YYREEE (reference sequence). CDR3 loop: CASSLANVNVDEQYF. CDR3 nucleotide sequence: TGTGCCAGCAGCTTGGCGAACGTGAACGTGGACGAGCAGTACTTC.

This clonotype occurred many times. The J gene is TRBJ1-2, the V gene TRBV29-1, with D possibly TRBD1 on 6 matching bases. The germline V and J ends were trimmed by 7 bases and 2 bases, with 11 bases remaining between them. Per germline, CDR1 SQVTM and CDR2 ANQGSEA. The CDR3 has 12 amino acids. The CDR3 DNA reads as TGCAGCGCCCCGGACAGCAACTATGGCTACACCTTC. Translating gives CSAPDSNYGYTF.

The table lists this clonotype with many counts. The chain recombines TRBV7-2 with TRBJ2-1; TRBD2 aligns across 12 bases. CDR3 length: 17 amino acids. CDR1 SGHTA and CDR2 FQGNSA come from the germline V gene. Losses at the gene ends were 4 bases for V and 1 base for J; bases not matched to a gene: 5. The CDR3 is CASSSPTSGRSYNEQFF. In DNA, the CDR3 is TGTGCCAGCAGCTCACCGACTAGCGGGAGATCCTACAATGAGCAGTTCTTC. Complete variable domain (other parts from reference TRBV7-2 and TRBJ2-1): GAGVSQSPSNKVTEKGKDVELRCDPISGHTALYWYRQSLGQGLEFLIYFQGNSAPDKSGLPSDRFSAERTGGSVSTLTIQRTQQEDSAVYLCASSSPTSGRSYNEQFFGPGTRLTVL.

This clonotype was seen at least ten times. The chain links TRBV11-2 to TRBJ1-4, with D uncertain. In germline, CDR1 is SGHAT, CDR2 FQNNGV. The CDR3 has 13 amino acids. The V end was cut by 4 bases, the J end by 7 bases, with 10 bases between. Here the CDR3 DNA reads TGTGCCAGCAGCTGGAGGGAGGGTGAAAAACTGTTTTTT. Amino acid sequence: CASSWREGEKLFF.

The gene calls are TRBV27 and TRBJ2-1; TRBD2 matches 9 bases. V lost 3 bases, J lost 8 bases, and 5 bases stayed unmatched. CDR1 MNHEY and CDR2 SMNVEV come from the germline V gene (reference sequence). CDR3 length: 14 residues. The DNA of the CDR3 is TGTGCCAGCAGTTTTGAGCGGGGGGCCTATGAGCAGTTCTTC. Protein product: CASSFERGAYEQFF.